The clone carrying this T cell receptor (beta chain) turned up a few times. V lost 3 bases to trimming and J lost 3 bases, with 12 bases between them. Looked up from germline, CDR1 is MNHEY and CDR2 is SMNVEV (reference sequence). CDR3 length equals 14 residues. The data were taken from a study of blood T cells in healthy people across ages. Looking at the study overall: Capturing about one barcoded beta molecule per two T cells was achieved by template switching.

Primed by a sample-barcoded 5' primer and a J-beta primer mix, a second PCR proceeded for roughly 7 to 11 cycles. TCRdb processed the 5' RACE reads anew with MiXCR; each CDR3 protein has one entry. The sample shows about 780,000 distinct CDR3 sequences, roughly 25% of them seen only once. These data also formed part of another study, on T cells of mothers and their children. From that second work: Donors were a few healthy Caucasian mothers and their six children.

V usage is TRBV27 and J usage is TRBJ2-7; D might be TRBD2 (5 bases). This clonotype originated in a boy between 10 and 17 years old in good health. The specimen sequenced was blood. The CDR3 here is CASSFAGGDYEQYF. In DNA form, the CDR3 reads TGTGCCAGCAGTTTCGCGGGCGGTGACTACGAGCAGTACTTC.